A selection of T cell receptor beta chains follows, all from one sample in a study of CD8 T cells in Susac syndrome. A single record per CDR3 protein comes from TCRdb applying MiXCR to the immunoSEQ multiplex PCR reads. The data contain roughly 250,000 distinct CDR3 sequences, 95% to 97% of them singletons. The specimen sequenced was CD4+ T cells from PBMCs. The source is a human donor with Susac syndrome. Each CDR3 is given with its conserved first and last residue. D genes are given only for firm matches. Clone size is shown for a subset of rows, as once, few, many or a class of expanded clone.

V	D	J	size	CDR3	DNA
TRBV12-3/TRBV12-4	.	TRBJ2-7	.	CASSLGTDGYEQYF	TGTGCCAGCAGTTTAGGGACAGACGGCTACGAGCAGTACTTC
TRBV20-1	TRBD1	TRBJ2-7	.	CSARDPTGGKVYEQYF	TGCAGTGCTAGAGACCCGACAGGGGGCAAAGTGTACGAGCAGTACTTC
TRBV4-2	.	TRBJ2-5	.	CASSLRAGRETQYF	TGTGCCAGCAGCCTTCGGGCGGGAAGGGAGACCCAGTACTTC
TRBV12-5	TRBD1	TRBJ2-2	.	CASGSGTVATGELFF	TGTGCTAGTGGTTCCGGGACAGTGGCCACCGGGGAGCTGTTTTTT
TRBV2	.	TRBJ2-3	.	CASSSASGRGADTQYF	TGTGCCAGCAGCAGCGCGAGCGGGCGGGGTGCAGATACGCAGTATTTT
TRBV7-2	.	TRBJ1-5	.	CASSAWTNQPQHF	TGTGCCAGCAGCGCCTGGACCAATCAGCCCCAGCATTTT
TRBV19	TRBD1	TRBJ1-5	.	CASSSTGGSQPQHF	TGTGCCAGTAGTTCAACAGGGGGCAGTCAGCCCCAGCATTTT
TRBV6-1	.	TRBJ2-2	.	CASSIIGNTGELFF	TGTGCCAGCAGTATCATAGGGAACACCGGGGAGCTGTTTTTT
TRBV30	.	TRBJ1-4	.	CAWSERGAPGKLFF	TGTGCCTGGAGTGAGAGAGGGGCGCCGGGAAAACTGTTTTTT
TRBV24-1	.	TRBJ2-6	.	CATSGVRSGANVLTF	TGTGCCACCAGTGGAGTGAGATCTGGGGCCAACGTCCTGACTTTC
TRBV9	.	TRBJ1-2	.	CASSPGNGYTF	TGTGCCAGCAGCCCAGGGAACGGCTACACCTTC
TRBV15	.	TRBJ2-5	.	CATRHYPYQETQYF	TGTGCCACCAGGCACTACCCTTACCAAGAGACCCAGTACTTC
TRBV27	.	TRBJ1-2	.	CASSLQGYYGYTF	TGTGCCAGCAGTTTACAAGGGTATTATGGCTACACCTTC
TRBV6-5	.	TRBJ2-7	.	CASSYSSGGSYEQYF	TGTGCCAGCAGTTACTCCAGCGGCGGCTCCTACGAGCAGTACTTC
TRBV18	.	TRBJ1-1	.	CASSKDNLPNTEAFF	TGTGCCAGCTCAAAGGACAACCTGCCGAACACTGAAGCTTTCTTT
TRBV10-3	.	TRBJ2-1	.	CAIKTSPNEQFF	TGTGCCATCAAGACTAGTCCCAATGAGCAGTTCTTC
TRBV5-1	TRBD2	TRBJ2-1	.	CASSYYSSGRVANEQFF	TGCGCCAGCAGCTACTACTCTAGCGGGAGGGTCGCGAATGAGCAGTTCTTC
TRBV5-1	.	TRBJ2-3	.	CASSQAIWASSRTDTQYF	TGCGCCAGCAGCCAAGCGATTTGGGCTAGCAGCCGCACAGATACGCAGTATTTT
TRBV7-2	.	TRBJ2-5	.	CASTLLGGQTGTQYF	TGTGCCAGCACCCTCCTGGGGGGACAAACGGGGACCCAGTACTTC
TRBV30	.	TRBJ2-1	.	CAWSVLEVQFF	TGTGCCTGGAGTGTACTGGAAGTACAGTTCTTC
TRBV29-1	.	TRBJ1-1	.	CSAGRGYTEAFF	TGCAGCGCCGGGCGCGGGTATACTGAAGCTTTCTTT
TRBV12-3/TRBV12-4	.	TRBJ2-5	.	CASSLGPGIQETQYF	TGTGCCAGCAGTCTAGGCCCAGGGATTCAAGAGACCCAGTACTTC
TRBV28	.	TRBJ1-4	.	CASTPGVSGHKLFF	TGTGCCAGCACTCCGGGGGTTAGCGGTCACAAACTGTTTTTT
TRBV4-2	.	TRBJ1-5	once	CASSQEMLGDQPQHF	TGTGCCAGCAGCCAAGAGATGCTCGGGGATCAGCCCCAGCATTTT
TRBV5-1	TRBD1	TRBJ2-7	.	CASSLGQGADEQYF	TGCGCCAGCAGCCTGGGACAGGGGGCGGACGAGCAGTACTTC
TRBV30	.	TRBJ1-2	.	CAWASRAYGYTF	TGTGCCTGGGCCTCCCGAGCCTATGGCTACACCTTC
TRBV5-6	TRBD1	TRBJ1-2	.	CASSLGDRVRGYTF	TGTGCCAGCAGCTTGGGGGACAGGGTTCGAGGCTACACCTTC
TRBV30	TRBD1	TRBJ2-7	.	CAWSPDRGATYEQYF	TGTGCCTGGAGCCCCGACAGGGGGGCTACCTACGAGCAGTACTTC
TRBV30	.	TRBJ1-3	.	CAWSLGNSGNTIYF	TGTGCCTGGAGTCTAGGGAATTCTGGAAACACCATATATTTT
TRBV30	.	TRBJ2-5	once	CAWSDRMLRVTQYF	TGTGCCTGGAGTGACAGGATGCTCAGGGTGACCCAGTACTTC
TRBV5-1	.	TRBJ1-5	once	CASSLTGTSNQPQHF	TGCGCCAGCAGCTTGACGGGGACTAGCAATCAGCCCCAGCATTTT
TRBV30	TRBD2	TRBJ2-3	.	CAWSGLAVYTDTQYF	TGTGCCTGGAGCGGACTAGCGGTCTACACAGATACGCAGTATTTT
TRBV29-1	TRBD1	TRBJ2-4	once	CSVIHPGQGNIQYF	TGCAGCGTCATCCATCCCGGACAGGGAAACATTCAGTACTTC
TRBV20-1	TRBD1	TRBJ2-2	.	CSARTSGQGNTGELFF	TGCAGTGCTAGAACTTCGGGACAGGGGAACACCGGGGAGCTGTTTTTT
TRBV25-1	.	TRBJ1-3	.	CASSDEGVTIYF	TGTGCCAGCAGTGACGAGGGAGTCACCATATATTTT
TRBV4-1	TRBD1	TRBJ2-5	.	CASSLDRGRKETQYF	TGCGCCAGCAGCCTCGACAGGGGCAGGAAAGAGACCCAGTACTTC
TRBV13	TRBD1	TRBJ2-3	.	CASSRSSGTGRQHTQYF	TGTGCCAGCAGCCGCAGCTCCGGGACAGGGAGACAACATACGCAGTATTTT
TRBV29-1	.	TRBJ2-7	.	CSVDVGRKSYEQYF	TGCAGCGTTGATGTGGGGCGGAAATCCTACGAGCAGTACTTC
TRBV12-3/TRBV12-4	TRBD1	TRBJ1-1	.	CASTGQGSTEAFF	TGTGCCAGCACCGGACAGGGGAGCACTGAAGCTTTCTTT
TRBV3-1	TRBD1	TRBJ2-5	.	CASEILGQGSTETQYF	TGTGCCAGCGAAATTTTGGGACAGGGGTCGACAGAGACCCAGTACTTC
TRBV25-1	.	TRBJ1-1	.	CASSPYQDENTEAFF	TGTGCCAGCAGTCCGTACCAGGACGAGAACACTGAAGCTTTCTTT
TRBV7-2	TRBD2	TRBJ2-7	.	CASSTASGNAYEQYF	TGTGCCAGCAGCACCGCAAGCGGGAACGCCTACGAGCAGTACTTC
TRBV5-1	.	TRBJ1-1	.	CASTLEVNTEAFF	TGCGCCAGCACCCTAGAGGTGAACACTGAAGCTTTCTTT
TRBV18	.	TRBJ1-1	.	CASSPNALRTEAFF	TGTGCCAGCTCACCAAACGCATTGAGGACTGAAGCTTTCTTT
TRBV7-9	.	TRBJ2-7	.	CASSLEVGYEQYF	TGTGCCAGCAGCTTAGAGGTGGGCTACGAGCAGTACTTC
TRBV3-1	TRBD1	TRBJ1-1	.	CASSPLGQGATEAFF	TGTGCCAGCAGCCCCTTGGGCCAGGGGGCCACTGAAGCTTTCTTT
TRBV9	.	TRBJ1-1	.	CASSVGPTNTEAFF	TGTGCCAGCAGCGTAGGGCCCACCAACACTGAAGCTTTCTTT
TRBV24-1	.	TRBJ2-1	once	CATSGDGEQFF	TGTGCCACCAGTGGGGACGGAGAGCAGTTCTTC
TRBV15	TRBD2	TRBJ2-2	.	CATSRGGLARTGELFF	TGTGCCACCAGCCGAGGGGGACTAGCGAGAACCGGGGAGCTGTTTTTT
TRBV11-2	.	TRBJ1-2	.	CASTPRAGYGYTF	TGTGCCAGCACCCCTCGGGCGGGGTATGGCTACACCTTC
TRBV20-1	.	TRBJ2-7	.	CSARQGIYEQYF	TGCAGTGCTAGACAGGGTATTTACGAGCAGTACTTC
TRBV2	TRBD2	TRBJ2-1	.	CASSELAGQFF	TGTGCCAGCAGCGAACTAGCGGGGCAGTTCTTC